This T cell receptor beta chain was obtained from a study of blood T cell repertoires in COVID-19. Overall study context: Sources were T cells, B-cell-depleted T cells, or PBMCs; the material itself was cDNA or gDNA.

The V segment lost 4 bases and the J segment 8 bases; nucleotides outside the gene matches: 8. This CDR3 is 14 amino acids long. Germline-derived CDR1 and CDR2 are LGHNA and YNFKEQ. The repertoire was sequenced with immunoSEQ multiplex PCR; TCRdb's copy has only in-frame clones and lacks some. The sample has about 270,000 clones; about four fifths are singletons. The sequence was collected from an older woman with active or convalescent COVID-19. Sequencing used peripheral blood. The chain couples TRBV4-2 to TRBJ1-2; TRBD1 aligns across 9 bases. The CDR3 nucleotides read TGTGCCAGCAGCCCCCGACAGGGGGAGATGGGCTACACCTTC. Translated, it gives CASSPRQGEMGYTF.